Listed below are T cell receptor beta chains from one sample, sequenced in a study of T cells after yellow fever vaccination. TCRdb processed the 5' RACE reads anew with MiXCR; each CDR3 protein has one entry. This sample has just over 300,000 distinct CDR3 sequences, with about 3.5% found just once. Sequences were derived from PBMCs, sampled on the day of the yellow fever booster vaccination. The origin of the receptors is a young man who received the YFV17D yellow fever vaccine. CDR3s include the opening cysteine and the closing phenylalanine or tryptophan. Rows give clone size only sometimes, using once, few, many, or a class for an expanded clone.

j_call	v_call	clone_size	cdr3_aa
TRBJ2-3	TRBV7-2	many	CASSTRTSNYRDTQYF
TRBJ1-1	TRBV5-5	many	CASSSRGGVLEAFF
TRBJ2-7	TRBV7-2	few	CASSRSPPFGTGGYEQYF
TRBJ1-2	TRBV5-1	NA	CASSTDPGQDYGYTF
TRBJ2-4	TRBV5-1	NA	CASSLGPRDIQYF
TRBJ2-3	TRBV12-3/TRBV12-4	many	CASRLAASDTQYF
TRBJ2-1	TRBV10-2	many	CASSRRPGVYEQFF
TRBJ2-3	TRBV6-5	NA	CASGDRRDTQYF
TRBJ2-2	TRBV7-3	NA	CASGQGNTGELFF
TRBJ2-1	TRBV4-1	few	CASSQEPGGLNEQFF
TRBJ2-5	TRBV5-4	many	CASSQGQGRGQETQYF
TRBJ2-3	TRBV28	many	CASGTRGWGRTDTQYF
TRBJ1-1	TRBV5-1	few	CASSSRVGATNTEAFF
TRBJ1-1	TRBV20-1	few	CSARRDSLNTEAFF
TRBJ1-4	TRBV6-5	many	CASQSVTDGNEKLFF
TRBJ1-5	TRBV6-5	few	CASSPRGNGNQPQHF
TRBJ1-6	TRBV5-1	few	CASSPRGQGFGSYNSPLHF
TRBJ2-1	TRBV6-2/TRBV6-3	few	CASSFYGANEQFF
TRBJ1-2	TRBV10-3	many	CAISERRDRGLYGYTF
TRBJ1-4	TRBV4-1	many	CASRRGRNEKLFF
TRBJ2-1	TRBV6-1	many	CASSERGTRGYNEQFF
TRBJ1-6	TRBV3-1	NA	CASSQGLVTLSPLHF
TRBJ2-3	TRBV19	NA	CASSVQVRSTDTQYF
TRBJ1-6	TRBV7-8	NA	CASSATAGGSYNSPLHF
TRBJ2-7	TRBV2	many	CASSEDKYYEQYF